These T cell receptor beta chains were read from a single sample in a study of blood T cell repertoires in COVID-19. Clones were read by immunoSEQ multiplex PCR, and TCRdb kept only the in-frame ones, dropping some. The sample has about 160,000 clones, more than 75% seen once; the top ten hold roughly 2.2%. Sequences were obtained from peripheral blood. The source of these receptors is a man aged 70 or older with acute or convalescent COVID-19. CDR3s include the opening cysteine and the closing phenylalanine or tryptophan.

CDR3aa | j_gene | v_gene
CASSYGGTESNQPQHF | TRBJ1-5 | TRBV6-6
CASGGASGGSYNEQFF | TRBJ2-1 | TRBV5-1
CASSQLAPGTDTQYF | TRBJ2-3 | TRBV6-5
CASSQDRGEQFF | TRBJ2-1 | TRBV3-1/TRBV3-2
CASKSGGWIAKNIQYF | TRBJ2-4 | TRBV28
CASSHTTGSYNSPLHF | TRBJ1-6 | TRBV3-1/TRBV3-2
CASSLAQALDIQYF | TRBJ2-4 | TRBV5-1
CASSPTSSYNEQFF | TRBJ2-1 | TRBV14
CASSPARSGNTIYF | TRBJ1-3 | TRBV18
CASSEAMETANYGYTF | TRBJ1-2 | TRBV6-1
CATSGDTNTEAFF | TRBJ1-1 | TRBV24-1
CASMRAGATDTQYF | TRBJ2-3 | TRBV19
CASSYRDGTNYGYTF | TRBJ1-2 | TRBV6-5
CASSLAGASGGTDTQYF | TRBJ2-3 | TRBV7-9
CAISESSGTTNEKLFF | TRBJ1-4 | TRBV10-3
CASSSGQENIQYF | TRBJ2-4 | TRBV11-1
CASTRQRRNTEAFF | TRBJ1-1 | TRBV7-9
CASSPGEGSVSYEQYF | TRBJ2-7 | TRBV27
CASSLTGDLPPLHF | TRBJ1-6 | TRBV11-3
CASSLGGRRDEKLFF | TRBJ1-4 | TRBV28
CASSITTGEYEQYF | TRBJ2-7 | TRBV19
CASSPPGDLDFNSPLHF | TRBJ1-6 | TRBV27
CASRSGTANNSPLHF | TRBJ1-6 | TRBV2
CASSSDRDHTDTQYF | TRBJ2-3 | TRBV5-4
CASSLEPNTEAFF | TRBJ1-1 | TRBV12-3/TRBV12-4
CASGTGKQETQYF | TRBJ2-5 | TRBV7-9
CATSDGGRGRSNQPQHF | TRBJ1-5 | TRBV24-1
CASSDRDRVRGEQFF | TRBJ2-1 | TRBV9
CASNDRLTDTQYF | TRBJ2-3 | TRBV2
CASSLGATSQETQYF | TRBJ2-5 | TRBV7-9
CASSMAPGLETQYF | TRBJ2-5 | TRBV19
CASRPSGDSDTQYF | TRBJ2-3 | TRBV28
CASSVQRGNQPQHF | TRBJ1-5 | TRBV9
CASRSLVESRTDTQYF | TRBJ2-3 | TRBV5-1
CASSGLAGGSYNEQFF | TRBJ2-1 | TRBV18
CASSPEVGQPQHF | TRBJ1-5 | TRBV7-2
CASSEATEETQYF | TRBJ2-5 | TRBV10-1
CASSRDSTYEQYF | TRBJ2-7 | TRBV6-2/TRBV6-3
CASSLLGTGETGELFF | TRBJ2-2 | TRBV5-1
CASSANGDYGYTF | TRBJ1-2 | TRBV9